This entry features one T cell receptor (beta chain) sequence. The antigen is not known. The assay, immunoSEQ v3.0, was run at survey level. Assay used: immunoSEQ multiplex PCR; TCRdb lists only in-frame clones, some missing. The table shows about 24,000 clones, with roughly 77% occurring only once. The sample comes from a study of long-term antiretroviral therapy in people with HIV. The study's findings and limits: Post-ART diversity increased but stayed below transplant donor controls. Repertoire dominance by clones expanded before ART was seen at all time points.

This receptor was taken from a young man with HIV. Material: unsorted PBMCs, obtained 4.4 years after starting antiretroviral therapy.

DNA of the CDR3: TGCAGCGCTGGAGCAGCAGGGGCCCCCTACGAGCAGTACTTC. Translation gives CSAGAAGAPYEQYF. The V gene is TRBV29-1, the J gene TRBJ2-7, with D maybe TRBD1 (6 bases). The CDR3 runs to 14 residues. The V gene's germline CDR1 is SQVTM and CDR2 ANQGSEA. Trimming cost V 7 bases and J 2 bases, with 18 bases left between them.